The 20 T cell receptor beta chains listed next were all sequenced from one sample in a study of cytomegalovirus exposure and HLA in healthy donors. Amplification used 60 Vbeta primers and 13 Jbeta primers. Generated by immunoSEQ multiplex PCR, the TCRdb table keeps only in-frame clones and is missing some. Altogether roughly 100,000 clones are present, around 77% being singletons, with the ten largest covering around 9.6%. Sample: PBMCs. The receptors shown here come from a male donor in good health and CMV-seropositive.

V usage is TRBV7-9 and J usage is TRBJ2-2; D is undetermined. The V gene's germline CDR1 is SEHNR and CDR2 FQNEAQ (reference sequence). Trimming stripped 5 bases from V and 1 base from J, with 11 bases between. The CDR3 length is 15 residues. CDR3 protein: CASSHPQRNTGELFF. The CDR3 bases are TGTGCCAGCAGCCATCCCCAGCGGAACACCGGGGAGCTGTTTTTT. The whole variable domain, remainder taken from reference TRBV7-9 and TRBJ2-2, is DTGVSQNPRHKITKRGQNVTFRCDPISEHNRLYWYRQTLGQGPEFLTYFQNEAQLEKSRLLSDRFSAERPKGSFSTLEIQRTEQGDSAMYLCASSHPQRNTGELFFGEGSRLTVL.

This clone came up once. Within the sample, other DNA sequences also encode this same CDR3. This chain links TRBV4-2 with TRBJ2-4, with 11 positions matching TRBD2. Germline loops: CDR1 LGHNA, CDR2 YNFKEQ. J lost 0 bases, V lost 1 base, and 2 bases had no gene match. The CDR3 extends over 17 amino acids. DNA for the CDR3: TGTGCCAGCAGCCAAGGAGGACTAGCGGGAGCCAAAAACATTCAGTACTTC. Translating gives CASSQGGLAGAKNIQYF.

The chain employs TRBV7-6 and TRBJ2-1; D possibly corresponds to TRBD2 (6 bases). Germline V CDR1 and CDR2: SGHVS, FNYEAQ. The CDR3 is 15 amino acids. With 1 base removed from V and 4 bases from J, the gap between germline ends came to 11 bases. The CDR3 nucleotides are TGTGCCAGCAGCTTAGGAAACGGGAGATACAATGAGCAGTTCTTC. This translates into CASSLGNGRYNEQFF.

This clone was recorded a few times. The chain carries TRBV11-3 and TRBJ2-1; tentatively, D is TRBD1 (5 bases). The CDR3 loop spans 14 amino acids. The germline V gene has CDR1 SGHNT and CDR2 YENEEA. Trimming stripped 0 bases from V and 6 bases from J, with 9 bases between. The CDR3 here is CASSLDPQGNEQFF. The CDR3 region has the DNA TGTGCCAGCAGCTTAGATCCCCAGGGCAATGAGCAGTTCTTC.

CDR3 in DNA: TGTGCCAGCAGGCCACAGTACTCTGGAAACACCATATATTTT. Its protein product is CASRPQYSGNTIYF. The gene calls are TRBV27 and TRBJ1-3; D is ambiguous. This CDR3 comprises 14 residues. V was clipped by 6 bases and J by 0 bases, with 9 bases between them. Germline-derived CDR1 and CDR2 are MNHEY and SMNVEV (reference sequence).

This clone was counted only a few times. The J gene is TRBJ1-1, the V gene TRBV4-3; D unclear. CDR3 length: 13 amino acids. Trimming took off 9 bases at V and 4 bases at J, with 15 bases between the two ends. Germline CDR1 and CDR2: LGHNA and YSLEER. CDR3 DNA sequence: TGCGCCAGTTCGCACGAATCGGGCACTGAAGCTTTCTTT. This gives the protein CASSHESGTEAFF.

A remark on this clone: The CDR3 end shows no conserved phenylalanine or tryptophan, and so a read error is likely. The chain links TRBV7-9 to TRBJ2-3, with a tentative D call TRBD2 (6 bases). The CDR3 loop spans 15 amino acids. Per the germline V gene, CDR1 is SEHNR and CDR2 is FQNEAQ (reference sequence). Trimming took off 4 bases at V and 3 bases at J, with 14 bases between the two ends. The CDR3, as DNA: TGTGCCAGCAGCTACCTTGGGGGGTCTACAGATACGCAGTATCTT. Protein product: CASSYLGGSTDTQYL.

The J gene is TRBJ2-7, the V gene TRBV5-4; tentatively, D is TRBD1 (5 bases). CDR1 SGHNT and CDR2 YYREEE come from the germline V gene (reference sequence). The CDR3 is 12 amino acids. Trimming shortened V by 4 bases and J by 3 bases, and 8 bases separated the two germline ends. The CDR3: CASSRDSYEQYF. The CDR3 coding sequence is TGTGCCAGCAGCAGAGACAGCTACGAGCAGTACTTC.

This clone has more than one count but fewer than ten. The J gene is TRBJ2-5, the V gene TRBV11-2; 8 bases match TRBD1. CDR3 length equals 15 residues. Trimming cost V 6 bases and J 5 bases; bases outside gene matches: 11. Germline V lookup: CDR1 SGHAT, CDR2 FQNNGV. The CDR3 DNA sequence: TGTGCCAGCAGATCCACGGGACAGGCAGCGGAGACCCAGTACTTC. This gives the protein CASRSTGQAAETQYF.

The genes are TRBV5-1 and TRBJ1-1; D possibly corresponds to TRBD1 (5 bases). CDR1 is SGHRS and CDR2 is YFSETQ in the germline V gene. Trimming took off 6 bases at V and 0 bases at J, with 9 bases between the two ends. The CDR3 runs 13 residues. The CDR3 is CASTQGLNTEAFF. CDR3 bases: TGCGCCAGCACCCAGGGTCTGAACACTGAAGCTTTCTTT.

The chain links TRBV2 to TRBJ2-7, with D tentatively TRBD2 (6 bases). Between the trimmed V and J ends, which lost 5 bases and 0 bases, there was a span of 14 bases. The CDR3 is made up of 15 amino acids. From germline, CDR1 is SNHLY and CDR2 FYNNEI. The CDR3, as DNA: TGTGCCAGCAGTCTCCGGGGGTCGTTCTCCTACGAGCAGTACTTC. This gives the protein CASSLRGSFSYEQYF. Supplemented by reference TRBV2 and TRBJ2-7, the full variable domain reads EPEVTQTPSHQVTQMGQEVILRCVPISNHLYFYWYRQILGQKVEFLVSFYNNEISEKSEIFDDQFSVERPDGSNFTLKIRSTKLEDSAMYFCASSLRGSFSYEQYFGPGTRLTVT.

The genes are TRBV9 and TRBJ2-7; no firm D call. Trimming took off 4 bases at V and 5 bases at J, with 16 bases between the two ends. The V gene's germline CDR1 is SGDLS and CDR2 YYNGEE. The CDR3 has 14 residues. DNA of the CDR3: TGTGCCAGCAGCCTCAGTCCTCATCCTGACGAGCAGTACTTC. This gives the protein CASSLSPHPDEQYF. Looking up the rest from reference TRBV9 and TRBJ2-7 gives the full variable domain: DSGVTQTPKHLITATGQRVTLRCSPRSGDLSVYWYQQSLDQGLQFLIQYYNGEERAKGNILERFSAQQFPDLHSELNLSSLELGDSALYFCASSLSPHPDEQYFGPGTRLTVT.

This clone occurred a few times. The chain combines TRBV29-1 with TRBJ2-3; 7 positions match TRBD1. Unmatched junction bases numbered 4, after V lost 6 bases and J lost 1 base. Germline V gene lookup returns CDR1 SQVTM and CDR2 ANQGSEA. The CDR3 extends over 13 amino acids. CDR3 DNA: TGCAGCGTCGTTACAGGGGGCACAGATACGCAGTATTTT. Encoded protein: CSVVTGGTDTQYF.

On this clone itself: Other DNA sequences of this sample code for an identical CDR3. This chain connects TRBV28 to TRBJ1-2; 7 bases fit TRBD1. From germline, CDR1 is MDHEN and CDR2 SYDVKM. The CDR3 spans 13 residues. V gave up 2 bases and J gave up 4 bases; unmatched junction bases: 1. The CDR3 coding sequence is TGTGCCAGCAGTTTAGGGACAGCCTATGGCTACACCTTC. Translating gives CASSLGTAYGYTF.

The CDR3 is CASSFGTGGDYEQYF. The DNA for the CDR3 is TGTGCCAGCAGTTTCGGGACAGGGGGGGACTACGAGCAGTACTTC. V gene TRBV28 combines with J gene TRBJ2-7; 11 bases fit TRBD1. Germline-derived CDR1 and CDR2 are MDHEN and SYDVKM. The CDR3 runs to 15 residues. V lost 3 bases and J lost 3; bases outside the gene matches: 4. The entire variable domain, with the rest obtained from reference TRBV28 and TRBJ2-7, is as follows: DVKVTQSSRYLVKRTGEKVFLECVQDMDHENMFWYRQDPGLGLRLIYFSYDVKMKEKGDIPEGYSVSREKKERFSLILESASTNQTSMYLCASSFGTGGDYEQYFGPGTRLTVT.

The chain joins TRBV5-1 to TRBJ1-2; tentatively, D is TRBD1 (5 bases). CDR1 and CDR2 from the germline V gene are SGHRS and YFSETQ. This CDR3 region has 16 residues. Trimming left V 4 bases short and J 6 bases short, with 22 bases between. The CDR3 DNA is TGCGCCAGCAGCCCCCAATGGGAGGGGTCTAAGCATGGCTACACCTTC. Its protein is CASSPQWEGSKHGYTF.

This chain joins TRBV7-3 and TRBJ1-4; 10 nucleotides line up with TRBD1. There are 17 residues in the CDR3. The trim removed 5 bases at V and 3 bases at J, leaving 9 bases unmatched. CDR1 and CDR2 (germline): SGHTA, FQGTGA. The CDR3 spells CASSPLGQGLSNEKLFF. DNA for the CDR3: TGTGCCAGCAGCCCGTTGGGACAGGGGTTGTCTAATGAAAAACTGTTTTTT.

The chain links TRBV7-2 to TRBJ2-1, with D unresolved. Trimming removed 0 bases from V and 6 bases from J, with 6 bases in between. CDR3 length: 13 amino acids. Germline V gives CDR1 SGHTA, CDR2 FQGNSA. The CDR3 spells CASSLAGGNEQFF. The CDR3 nucleotides are TGTGCCAGCAGCTTAGCAGGCGGCAATGAGCAGTTCTTC. Using reference TRBV7-2 and TRBJ2-1 for the parts outside the CDR3, the full variable domain is GAGVSQSPSNKVTEKGKDVELRCDPISGHTALYWYRQSLGQGLEFLIYFQGNSAPDKSGLPSDRFSAERTGGSVSTLTIQRTQQEDSAVYLCASSLAGGNEQFFGPGTRLTVL.

About this clone: The junction and the germline gene differ at one end; a read error may be behind it. This chain uses TRBV7-9 with TRBJ2-2, with 10 bases that match TRBD2. The CDR3 has 16 residues. CDR1 and CDR2 from the germline V gene are SEHNR and FQNEAQ (reference sequence). This chain's CDR3 is CSSSLSAGGFAGELFF. As DNA, the CDR3 is TGTTCCAGCAGCTTATCAGCGGGAGGGTTCGCCGGGGAGCTGTTTTTT. Full variable domain (outside the CDR3, taken from reference TRBV7-9 and TRBJ2-2): DTGVSQNPRHKITKRGQNVTFRCDPISEHNRLYWYRQTLGQGPEFLTYFQNEAQLEKSRLLSDRFSAERPKGSFSTLEIQRTEQGDSAMYLCSSSLSAGGFAGELFFGEGSRLTVL.

This clone was seen once. The V gene is TRBV7-3, the J gene TRBJ2-2; D may be TRBD1 (5 bases). The CDR3 length is 14 residues. Germline lookup yields CDR1 SGHTA and CDR2 FQGTGA. Trimming pared 6 bases from V and 0 bases from J, leaving 8 bases between. This chain's CDR3 is CASRQDPNTGELFF. Written as DNA, the CDR3 is TGTGCCAGCAGACAGGACCCGAACACCGGGGAGCTGTTTTTT.